The entry below gives a single TCR beta chain sequence along with its context. What this receptor recognizes is not known. No base qualities exist here, and no much larger clone lies one base off it. Measured from the cysteine to the phenylalanine, the CDR3 is 21 residues long. CDR3 DNA only is kept here, 63 bases in frame from base 1. Germline trimming: 2 bases from V, 5 bases from J; junction bases outside gene matches: 27. The treatment or condition label corresponds to: in vitro stimulation with specific CMV peptide epitopes to enrich CMV-specific T cells. This sample was included in a study of T cell repertoires in cytomegalovirus infection (dated by TCRdb to between 2018 and 2021). At the level of the whole study: Peptide stimulations targeted recently identified HLA-C-restricted CMV epitopes, whose presentation resists viral immunomodulation, together with well-studied HLA-B-restricted epitopes. Because public TCR beta signatures pointed to carriage of CMV infection together with the matching HLA type, the HLA type of each donor mattered for the analysis. The full study reports these points: In both this cohort and an independent roughly 330-donor cohort, the cumulative frequency of public TCR beta family members distinguished carriers of CMV infection plus the relevant HLA type. In the ex vivo response, HLA-C-restricted CMV-specific TCR beta clonotypes were dominant, and in two of eight donors the single most frequent clonotype came from this HLA-C-restricted group.

Sequenced using an Illumina HiSeq 1500. TCRdb reprocessing: public reads trimmed at Q25 with fastp, clones called with MiXCR, in-frame beta chains kept. Each CDR3 protein appears once, grouped with its most common genes and DNA. The sample yields tens of thousands of distinct CDR3 sequences; about 50% were counted once. The ten biggest clones cover 80% to 95% of the sample. The TCR originated in a human donor in good health (CMV status not recorded). Some clones in this sample may be carry-over from other donors' samples. The rearranged segments are TRBV12-3 or TRBV12-4 and TRBJ2-7; 7 central bases correspond to TRBD1. This sample comprised CD8+ T cells from cultured PBMCs, obtained from culture after CMV antigen stimulation. The encoded CDR3 is CASSLSALSAFTDRIGDEQYF. The DNA sequence reads TGTGCCAGCAGTTTATCAGCGCTCTCCGCCTTTACGGACAGGATAGGTGACGAGCAGTACTTC.